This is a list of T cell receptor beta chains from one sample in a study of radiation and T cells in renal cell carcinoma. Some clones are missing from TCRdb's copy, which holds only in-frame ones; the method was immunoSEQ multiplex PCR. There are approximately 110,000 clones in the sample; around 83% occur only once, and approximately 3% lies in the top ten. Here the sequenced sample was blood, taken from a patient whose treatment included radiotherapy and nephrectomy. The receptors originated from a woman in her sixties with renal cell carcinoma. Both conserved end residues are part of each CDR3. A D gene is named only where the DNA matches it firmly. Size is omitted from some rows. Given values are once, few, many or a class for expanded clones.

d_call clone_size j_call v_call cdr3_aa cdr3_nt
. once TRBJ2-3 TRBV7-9 CASSLGGASTDTQYF TGTGCCAGCAGCTTAGGGGGGGCTAGCACAGATACGCAGTATTTT
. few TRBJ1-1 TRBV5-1 CASSPRGETEAFF TGCGCCAGCAGTCCACGGGGAGAGACTGAAGCTTTCTTT
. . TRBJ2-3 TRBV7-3 CASSLTPGLTDTQYF TGTGCCAGCAGCTTAACGCCAGGGCTGACAGATACGCAGTATTTT
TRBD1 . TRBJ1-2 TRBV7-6 CASSPGTGGFYGYTF TGTGCCAGCAGCCCGGGGACAGGGGGCTTCTATGGCTACACCTTC
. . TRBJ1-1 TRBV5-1 CASSLNPGETEAFF TGCGCCAGCAGCTTGAATCCCGGGGAGACTGAAGCTTTCTTT
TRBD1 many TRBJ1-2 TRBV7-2 CASSLTDRVWGYTF TGTGCCAGCAGCTTAACCGACAGGGTCTGGGGCTACACCTTC
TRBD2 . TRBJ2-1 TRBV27 CASSLKMGLAGYNEQFF TGTGCCAGCAGCTTGAAGATGGGACTAGCGGGGTACAATGAGCAGTTCTTC
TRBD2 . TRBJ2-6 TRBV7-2 CASSLAGGSSGANVLTF TGTGCCAGCAGCTTAGCGGGGGGGTCCTCTGGGGCCAACGTCCTGACTTTC
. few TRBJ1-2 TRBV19 CASSTAYGYTF TGTGCCAGTAGTACGGCGTATGGCTACACCTTC
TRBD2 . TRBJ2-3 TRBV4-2 CASSQERGGVGTQYF TGTGCCAGCAGCCAAGAGCGGGGGGGCGTCGGTACGCAGTATTTT
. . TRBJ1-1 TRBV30 CAWSGKGMNTEAFF TGTGCCTGGAGTGGGAAAGGAATGAACACTGAAGCTTTCTTT
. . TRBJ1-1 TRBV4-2 CASSLARANTEAFF TGTGCCAGCAGCTTGGCCAGGGCGAACACTGAAGCTTTCTTT
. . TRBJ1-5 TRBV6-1 CASRLGRDSNQPQHF TGTGCCAGCAGACTGGGACGGGATAGCAATCAGCCCCAGCATTTT
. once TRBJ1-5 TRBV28 CASSLPGVNQPQHF TGTGCCAGCAGTCTACCGGGAGTAAATCAGCCCCAGCATTTT
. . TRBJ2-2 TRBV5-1 CASSESGNTGELFF TGCGCCAGCAGTGAGTCCGGGAACACCGGGGAGCTGTTTTTT
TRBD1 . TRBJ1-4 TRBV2 CASSDEAGRGGEKLFF TGTGCCAGCAGTGATGAGGCAGGCAGGGGGGGCGAAAAACTGTTTTTT
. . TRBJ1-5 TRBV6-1 CASSDGHFSNQPQHF TGTGCCAGCAGTGACGGACACTTTAGCAATCAGCCCCAGCATTTT
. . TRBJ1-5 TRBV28 CASKWLRDQPQHF TGTGCCAGCAAATGGTTGAGGGATCAGCCCCAGCATTTT
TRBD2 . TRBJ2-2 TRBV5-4 CASRPGTSGENTGELFF TGTGCCAGCAGGCCCGGGACTAGCGGGGAAAACACCGGGGAGCTGTTTTTT
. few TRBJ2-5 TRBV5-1 CASSLAGRGTEETQYF TGCGCCAGCAGCTTGGCGGGGCGCGGGACAGAAGAGACCCAGTACTTC
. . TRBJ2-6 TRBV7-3 CATSKGGANVLTF TGTGCCACCTCCAAGGGGGGGGCCAACGTCCTGACTTTC
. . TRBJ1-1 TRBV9 CASSEGGNLVTEAFF TGTGCCAGCAGCGAAGGAGGAAACCTTGTAACTGAAGCTTTCTTT
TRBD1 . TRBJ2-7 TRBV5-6 CASSSTGGDSYEQYF TGTGCCAGCAGCTCAACAGGGGGCGACTCCTACGAGCAGTACTTC
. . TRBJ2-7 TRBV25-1 CASSDWGPVHSYEQYF TGTGCCAGCAGTGATTGGGGCCCCGTACATTCCTACGAGCAGTACTTC
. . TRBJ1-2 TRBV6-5 CASSPRRTTNYGYTF TGTGCCAGCAGTCCCAGACGAACAACTAACTATGGCTACACCTTC
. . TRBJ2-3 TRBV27 CASWGRDGGTDTQYF TGTGCCAGCTGGGGAAGGGACGGGGGCACAGATACGCAGTATTTT
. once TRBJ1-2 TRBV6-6 CASSYSVGDDGYTF TGTGCCAGCAGTTACTCCGTGGGTGATGATGGCTACACCTTC
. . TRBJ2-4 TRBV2 CASSAWRGYSGASKNIQYF TGTGCCAGCAGCGCCTGGAGGGGTTACTCAGGGGCCTCCAAAAACATTCAGTACTTC
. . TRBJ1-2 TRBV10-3 CAISELPSAGYGYTF TGTGCCATCAGTGAGCTCCCCTCGGCGGGCTATGGCTACACCTTC
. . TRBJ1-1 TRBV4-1 CASSQAPGTTMNTEAFF TGCGCCAGCAGCCAAGCCCCCGGGACAACTATGAACACTGAAGCTTTCTTT
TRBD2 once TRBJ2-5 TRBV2 CASNSGGRGETQYF TGTGCCAGCAACAGCGGGGGGCGAGGGGAGACCCAGTACTTC
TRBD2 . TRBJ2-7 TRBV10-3 CAISQGLSGGAGYEQYF TGTGCCATCAGCCAGGGCCTTTCCGGGGGGGCGGGCTACGAGCAGTACTTC
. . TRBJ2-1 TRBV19 CASAGGVRFDNEQFF TGTGCCAGTGCCGGAGGGGTACGTTTCGACAATGAGCAGTTCTTC
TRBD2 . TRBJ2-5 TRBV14 CASSHYETSAQETQYF TGTGCCAGCAGCCACTACGAGACTAGCGCCCAAGAGACCCAGTACTTC
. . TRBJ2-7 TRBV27 CASSLWVIYEQYF TGTGCCAGCAGTTTGTGGGTAATCTACGAGCAGTACTTC
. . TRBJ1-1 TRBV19 CASSKGTMNTEAFF TGTGCCAGTAGCAAGGGAACTATGAACACTGAAGCTTTCTTT
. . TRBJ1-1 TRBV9 CASSVLTGSTEAFF TGTGCCAGCAGCGTACTGACTGGTAGCACTGAAGCTTTCTTT
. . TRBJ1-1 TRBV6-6 CASSPVPTNTEAFF TGTGCCAGCAGCCCCGTCCCGACGAACACTGAAGCTTTCTTT
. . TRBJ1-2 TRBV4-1 CASSQWGGQQGAYGYTF TGCGCCAGCAGCCAATGGGGGGGGCAACAAGGGGCCTATGGCTACACCTTC
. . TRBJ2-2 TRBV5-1 CASSLTNGELFF TGCGCCAGCAGCTTAACTAACGGGGAGCTGTTTTTT
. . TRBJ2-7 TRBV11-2 CASSFRDTYEQYF TGTGCCAGCAGCTTTAGGGACACCTACGAGCAGTACTTC
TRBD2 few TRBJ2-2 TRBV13 CASSFSGGFTGELFF TGTGCCAGCAGCTTTAGCGGGGGGTTCACCGGGGAGCTGTTTTTT
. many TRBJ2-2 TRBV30 CAWSVRQTNTGELFF TGTGCCTGGAGTGTCAGACAGACGAACACCGGGGAGCTGTTTTTT
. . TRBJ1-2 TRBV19 CASSIMAGDGYGYTF TGTGCCAGTAGTATAATGGCGGGGGACGGCTATGGCTACACCTTC
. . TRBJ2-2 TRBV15 CATSRDIGTGELFF TGTGCCACCAGCAGAGATATCGGCACCGGGGAGCTGTTTTTT
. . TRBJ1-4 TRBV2 CASSDGRTTNEKLFF TGTGCCAGCAGTGACGGGCGGACAACTAATGAAAAACTGTTTTTT
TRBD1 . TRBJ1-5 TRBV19 CASTSGGGNQPQHF TGTGCCAGTACCTCAGGGGGCGGGAATCAGCCCCAGCATTTT
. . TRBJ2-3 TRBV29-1 CSVRTVDTQYF TGCAGCGTTCGGACAGTCGATACGCAGTATTTT
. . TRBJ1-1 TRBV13 CASSLYSNTEAFF TGTGCCAGCAGCTTATATTCGAACACTGAAGCTTTCTTT
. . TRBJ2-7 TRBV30 CAWSVGAARGYEQYF TGTGCCTGGAGTGTAGGGGCAGCGAGGGGATACGAGCAGTACTTC
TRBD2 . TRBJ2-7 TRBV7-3 CASSVSGGAHYEQYF TGTGCCAGCAGCGTGAGCGGGGGGGCACACTACGAGCAGTACTTC
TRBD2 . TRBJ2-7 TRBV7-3 CASSSLAGYEQYF TGTGCCAGCAGCTCGCTAGCGGGCTACGAGCAGTACTTC
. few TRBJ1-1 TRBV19 CASSPARGRTVNTEAFF TGTGCCAGTAGCCCAGCTCGGGGACGGACAGTTAACACTGAAGCTTTCTTT
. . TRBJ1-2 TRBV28 CASSLGGRYGYTF TGTGCCAGCAGTTTAGGGGGTCGTTATGGCTACACCTTC
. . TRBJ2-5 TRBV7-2 CASSGGGETQYF TGTGCCAGCAGCGGGGGTGGGGAGACCCAGTACTTC
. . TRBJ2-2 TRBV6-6 CASRESKRRAGELFF TGTGCCAGCAGAGAGAGCAAACGAAGGGCCGGGGAGCTGTTTTTT
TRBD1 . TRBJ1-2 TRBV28 CASRAPGDRGGSGYTF TGTGCCAGCAGGGCCCCCGGCGACAGGGGAGGGTCTGGCTACACCTTC
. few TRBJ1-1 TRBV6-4 CASSPTTANTEAFF TGTGCCAGCAGCCCGACGACAGCGAACACTGAAGCTTTCTTT
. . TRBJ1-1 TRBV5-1 CASIGRSEAFF TGCGCCAGCATCGGGAGGTCTGAAGCTTTCTTT
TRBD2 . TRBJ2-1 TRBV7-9 CASSPGAGGPSEQFF TGTGCCAGCAGCCCCGGGGCGGGGGGGCCTAGTGAGCAGTTCTTC